This T cell receptor (beta chain) was captured in a study of blood T cell repertoires in COVID-19. Study background: T cells, B-cell-depleted T cells, or PBMCs supplied cDNA or gDNA.

Trimming cost V 7 bases and J 4 bases; bases outside gene matches: 9. The CDR3 is 15 residues long. Germline loops: CDR1 ENHRY, CDR2 SYGVKD. Per the study methods: The authors estimated nucleated cell counts from reference gene primer amplification. Sequencing used immunoSEQ multiplex PCR; TCRdb keeps in-frame clones, though not all of them. V, J and clone size are those of that table, while D and trimming were read from the DNA. The sample consists of around 230,000 clones, 80% to 90% of them appearing once. Sequenced input: peripheral blood. The chain carries TRBV10-3 and TRBJ2-1, with 8 nucleotides matching TRBD2. The TCR sequence derives from a young man who had recovered from COVID-19. The CDR3 loop reads CAITSSGGAYNEQFF. CDR3 DNA: TGTGCCATCACCTCCAGCGGGGGCGCGTACAATGAGCAGTTCTTC.